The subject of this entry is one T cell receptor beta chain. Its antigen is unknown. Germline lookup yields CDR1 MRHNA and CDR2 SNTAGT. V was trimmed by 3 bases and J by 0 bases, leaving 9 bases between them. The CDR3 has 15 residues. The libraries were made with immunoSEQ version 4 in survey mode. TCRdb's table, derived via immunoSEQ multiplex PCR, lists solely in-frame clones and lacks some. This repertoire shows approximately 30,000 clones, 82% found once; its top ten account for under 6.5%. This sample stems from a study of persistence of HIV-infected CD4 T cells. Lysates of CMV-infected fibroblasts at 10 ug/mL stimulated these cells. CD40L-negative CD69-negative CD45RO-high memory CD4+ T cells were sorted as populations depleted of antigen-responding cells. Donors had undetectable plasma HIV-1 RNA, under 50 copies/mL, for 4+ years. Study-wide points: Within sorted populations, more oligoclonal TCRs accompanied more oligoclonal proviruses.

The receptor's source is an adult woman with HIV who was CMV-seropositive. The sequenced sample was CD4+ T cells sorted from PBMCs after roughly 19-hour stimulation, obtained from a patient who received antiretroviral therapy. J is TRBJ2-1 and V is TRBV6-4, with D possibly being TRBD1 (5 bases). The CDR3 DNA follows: TGTGCCAGCAGTGAGACAGCGAGCTCCTACAATGAGCAGTTCTTC. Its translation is CASSETASSYNEQFF.